A single sample gave rise to the 26 T cell receptor beta chains below, sequenced in a study of blood T cells in healthy people across ages. A second roughly 6 to 11 cycle PCR used barcoded and J-beta primers. TCRdb reprocessed the 5' RACE reads with MiXCR, giving one entry per CDR3 protein. The sample has about 760,000 distinct CDR3 sequences; approximately 25% are singletons. The same data also contributed to another study, on T cells of mothers and their children.

Material: blood. The receptors come from a boy aged 10-17 years in good health.

The table lists this clonotype with a count of one. The V call is TRBV28, the J call TRBJ2-7, with D perhaps TRBD1 or TRBD2 (5 bases each). This CDR3 is 14 amino acids long. V dropped 5 bases and J dropped 10 bases, with 21 bases sitting between them. In germline, CDR1 is MDHEN, CDR2 SYDVKM. The CDR3 DNA is TGTGCCAGCAGTGTATCGGGGCTAGGGGTCGATCAGTACTTC. The encoded protein is CASSVSGLGVDQYF.

This rearrangement joins TRBV6-6 to TRBJ2-5; D remains ambiguous. The V and J ends lost 2 bases and 0 bases respectively, with 10 bases between them. CDR1 is MNHNY, CDR2 SVGAGI, per germline (reference sequence). CDR3 length: 15 residues. CDR3 DNA: TGTGCCAGCAGTTACCTTGAACGGTACCAAGAGACCCAGTACTTC. Amino acids: CASSYLERYQETQYF.

The sample holds a few counts of this clonotype. The chain recombines TRBV20-1 with TRBJ2-7; the match to TRBD1 covers 8 bases. Trimming removed 0 bases from V and 3 bases from J; junction bases left unmatched: 7. Germline V CDR1 and CDR2: DFQATT, SNEGSKA (reference sequence). This CDR3 is built from 15 residues. The CDR3 reads CSARDMFGTGYEQYF. The CDR3 DNA is TGCAGTGCTAGAGATATGTTCGGGACAGGCTACGAGCAGTACTTC.

Note on this clonotype: At one end the junction does not follow the germline gene, possibly because of a read error. The chain couples TRBV28 to TRBJ2-5; 7 positions agree with TRBD1. The CDR3 is made up of 14 amino acids. Germline CDR1 is MDHEN and CDR2 is SYDVKM. CDR3 bases: TGTGCCAGCAGTAAGACAGGGAGCCAAGAGACCCAGTGCTTC. It encodes CASSKTGSQETQCF.

This chain uses TRBV20-1 with TRBJ1-1; D remains ambiguous. The V end lost 3 bases, the J end lost 0 bases, and 11 bases lay between the germline ends. In germline, CDR1 is DFQATT, CDR2 SNEGSKA (reference sequence). The CDR3 loop spans 14 amino acids. The CDR3 DNA follows: TGCAGTGCTAGTAACCTGGTCCTGAACACTGAAGCTTTCTTT. Translating it yields CSASNLVLNTEAFF.

This clonotype was detected only a few times. The rearrangement joins TRBV10-3 to TRBJ2-4, with D maybe TRBD2 (5 bases). V gave up 10 bases and J gave up 8 bases, with 18 bases separating them. The CDR3 has 13 residues. Per germline, CDR1 ENHRY and CDR2 SYGVKD. The CDR3 bases are TGTGCCACCCAGGAGGACGGTTTAGACATTCAGTACTTC. Encoded protein: CATQEDGLDIQYF.

A few counts support this clonotype. This chain uses TRBV12-3 or TRBV12-4 with TRBJ1-4; 8 nucleotides align to TRBD1. The CDR3 has 15 amino acids. Losses at the gene ends were 7 bases for V and 7 bases for J; bases not matched to a gene: 11. The CDR3 DNA reads TGTGCCAGCAACCTCGGACAGGGAATCTCTGAAAAACTGTTTTTT. This gives the protein CASNLGQGISEKLFF.

Only a few counts were recorded for this clonotype. This chain uses TRBV20-1 with TRBJ2-5, with 8 bases fitting TRBD1. Judging by the DNA end, TRBJ2-7 fits better; the J call may be wrong. CDR1 is DFQATT, CDR2 SNEGSKA, per germline (reference sequence). CDR3 length: 14 residues. As DNA, the CDR3 is TGCAGTGCTAGAGGCCGGGACAGGCACTACGAGCAGTACTTC. It translates to CSARGRDRHYEQYF.

The sample holds a few counts of this clonotype. J is TRBJ1-4 and V is TRBV19, with TRBD1 as a possible D gene (5 bases). Per the germline V gene, CDR1 is LNHDA and CDR2 is SQIVND (reference sequence). Trimming left V 0 bases short and J 2 bases short, with 7 bases between. The CDR3 covers 15 residues. In nucleotides, the CDR3 is TGTGCCAGTAGTATAGACAGGGACACTAATGAAAAACTGTTTTTT. Residues: CASSIDRDTNEKLFF.

This clonotype showed up just a few times. Germline is not matched at one junction end, which may reflect a read error. The rearrangement uses TRBV7-7 and TRBJ2-5; D may be TRBD2 (5 bases). Germline CDR1 SSHAT, CDR2 FNYEAQ (reference sequence). The CDR3 has 15 residues. The CDR3 sequence is CASSLAPSGQETQYF. The CDR3 DNA reads as TGTGCTAGCAGCTTAGCGCCTTCTGGACAAGAGACCCAGTACTTC.

As to this clonotype: The final CDR3 position lacks the conserved phenylalanine or tryptophan, pointing to a likely read error. The chain uses TRBV6-1 and TRBJ2-2; 7 bases align to TRBD2. V trimming: 1 base; J trimming: 4 bases; junction bases outside the gene matches: 6. CDR1 and CDR2 (germline): MNHNS, SASEGT. The length of the CDR3 is 16 residues. CDR3 loop: CASSEVWAGVTGELFL. Here the CDR3 DNA reads TGTGCCAGCAGTGAAGTCTGGGCGGGAGTCACCGGGGAGCTGTTTCTT.

Only a few counts were recorded for this clonotype. The chain employs TRBV4-1 and TRBJ2-1, with D tentatively TRBD1 or TRBD2 (5 bases each). The CDR3 loop spans 15 amino acids. V was trimmed by 4 bases and J by 4 bases, leaving 14 bases between them. Germline CDR1 and CDR2: MGHRA and YSYEKL. The CDR3 region has the DNA TGCGCCAGCAGCCTCCGGGACCAGCCGTACAATGAGCAGTTCTTC. It encodes CASSLRDQPYNEQFF.

This clonotype has more than one count but fewer than ten. The gene calls are TRBV5-1 and TRBJ2-5; no clear D gene. The germline V gene encodes CDR1 SGHRS and CDR2 YFSETQ. This CDR3 has 14 amino acids. The V gene lost 3 bases and the J gene lost 1 base, with 10 bases spanning the gap. The CDR3, as DNA: TGCGCCAGCAGCTGGTCAGCACCCCAAGAGACCCAGTACTTC. This gives the protein CASSWSAPQETQYF. Full variable domain (rest looked up from reference TRBV5-1 and TRBJ2-5): KAGVTQTPRYLIKTRGQQVTLSCSPISGHRSVSWYQQTPGQGLQFLFEYFSETQRNKGNFPGRFSGRQFSNSRSEMNVSTLELGDSALYLCASSWSAPQETQYFGPGTRLLVL.

The V call is TRBV2, the J call TRBJ2-7; 9 bases align to TRBD1. J lost 7 bases, V lost 0 bases, and 4 bases had no gene match. Germline V gene sequence: CDR1 SNHLY, CDR2 FYNNEI. The CDR3 length is 14 residues. Here the CDR3 DNA reads TGTGCCAGCAGTGAAGCCGGGACAGGGCTAGAGCAGTACTTC. It is translated as CASSEAGTGLEQYF.

This clonotype was seen only a few times. This chain connects TRBV7-6 to TRBJ1-4; tentative D call: TRBD1 (5 bases). The V and J ends lost 3 bases and 0 bases respectively, with 11 bases between them. The CDR3 sequence is 16 residues long. Germline V gene lookup returns CDR1 SGHVS and CDR2 FNYEAQ. The DNA of the CDR3 is TGTGCCAGCAGCTTGGGGACGCTAACAACTAATGAAAAACTGTTTTTT. The encoded protein is CASSLGTLTTNEKLFF.

The V call is TRBV28, the J call TRBJ2-2, with a possible D match to TRBD2 (6 bases). This CDR3 has 15 amino acids. Germline V gives CDR1 MDHEN, CDR2 SYDVKM. Trimming stripped 6 bases from V and 1 base from J, with 12 bases between. Here the CDR3 DNA reads TGTGCCAGCAGACCGGGACTGCAGAACACCGGGGAGCTGTTTTTT. As protein: CASRPGLQNTGELFF.

The chain links TRBV12-3 or TRBV12-4 to TRBJ2-7, with unresolved D. V was clipped by 6 bases and J by 5 bases, with 17 bases between them. CDR3 size: 14 residues. Written as DNA, the CDR3 is TGTGCCAGCAGGCCCACAGCTTTAGACGACGAGCAGTACTTC. Translating gives CASRPTALDDEQYF.

The rearrangement uses TRBV20-1 and TRBJ2-1, with D perhaps TRBD2 (6 bases). V was clipped by 4 bases and J by 1 base, with 26 bases between them. Germline V gene data show CDR1 as DFQATT and CDR2 as SNEGSKA (reference sequence). The CDR3 sequence is 19 residues long. The CDR3 nucleotides read TGCAGTGCTAAGGGAGTGGGCCCCGGGACTCAAGGTTCCTACAATGAGCAGTTCTTC. Its translation is CSAKGVGPGTQGSYNEQFF.

The chain combines TRBV7-2 with TRBJ2-2, with TRBD2 matching 11 bases. This CDR3 comprises 15 residues. Looked up from germline, CDR1 is SGHTA and CDR2 is FQGNSA. The V and J ends lost 5 bases and 11 bases, in that order; junction bases with no gene match: 10. CDR3 sequence (DNA): TGTGCCAGCAGCCCCCCTAGCGGGGGGCGGCGTGAGCTGTTTTTT. It encodes CASSPPSGGRRELFF.

Only a few counts were recorded for this clonotype. Compared with germline, one end of the junction differs, possibly owing to a read error. This chain joins TRBV10-3 and TRBJ2-1, with TRBD2 matching 10 bases. Germline CDR1 and CDR2: ENHRY and SYGVKD. This CDR3 region has 17 residues. The CDR3: CAVSEYLAGGSYNEQFF. DNA of the CDR3: TGTGCCGTCAGTGAGTATTTAGCGGGAGGCTCCTACAATGAGCAGTTCTTC.

This clonotype has only a few counts. The gene calls are TRBV14 and TRBJ1-1; 7 bases are a match to TRBD1. The CDR3 length is 15 residues. Losses at the gene ends were 1 base for V and 5 bases for J; bases not matched to a gene: 7. Germline-derived CDR1 and CDR2 are SGHDN and FVKESK. CDR3 sequence (DNA): TGTGCCAGCAGCCAAGGACAGGGTTTAACGACTGAAGCTTTCTTT. It is translated as CASSQGQGLTTEAFF.

This clonotype has only a few counts. The chain joins TRBV7-2 to TRBJ2-1; the D is unclear. Trimming shortened V by 4 bases and J by 4 bases, and 17 bases separated the two germline ends. In germline, CDR1 is SGHTA, CDR2 FQGNSA. The CDR3 contains 16 residues. The CDR3 loop is CASSSYFDPSYNEQFF. In nucleotides, the CDR3 is TGTGCCAGCAGCTCATACTTTGACCCCTCTTACAATGAGCAGTTCTTC.

The rearrangement joins TRBV9 to TRBJ2-5; possibly TRBD1 for D (6 bases). The DNA end favors TRBJ2-1, so the J call may be wrong. Germline V gives CDR1 SGDLS, CDR2 YYNGEE. This CDR3 spans 12 amino acids. The CDR3 spells CASSATGNEQFF. The CDR3 bases are TGTGCCAGCAGCGCGACAGGTAATGAGCAGTTCTTC.

V gene TRBV12-3 or TRBV12-4 combines with J gene TRBJ2-5; maybe TRBD2 (5 bases). Trimming left V 3 bases short and J 5 bases short, with 13 bases between. The CDR3 is 14 amino acids. The CDR3 spells CASSLAPRRETQYF. In DNA form, the CDR3 reads TGTGCCAGCAGTTTGGCCCCTCGGAGGGAGACCCAGTACTTC.

This clonotype has just a few counts. The J gene is TRBJ2-7, the V gene TRBV10-3; maybe TRBD1 (5 bases). V lost 4 bases, J lost 3 bases, and 13 bases lay in between. The CDR3 is 14 residues long. Germline V gene data show CDR1 as ENHRY and CDR2 as SYGVKD. This CDR3 reads CAISATEDNYEQYF. The CDR3 bases are TGTGCCATCAGTGCCACTGAGGACAACTACGAGCAGTACTTC.

The rearrangement uses TRBV27 and TRBJ2-7; no firm D call. The V gene lost 3 bases and the J gene lost 2 bases, with 17 bases spanning the gap. The CDR3 totals 16 residues. Germline-derived CDR1 and CDR2 are MNHEY and SMNVEV (reference sequence). The CDR3 DNA follows: TGTGCCAGCAGTTTCGAGAGTGGAACTCAACCCTACGAGCAGTACTTC. It is translated as CASSFESGTQPYEQYF.